Here is one T cell receptor beta chain with its context. It lacks a known antigen. No base quality values were provided; no much bigger clone lies one nucleotide off. These data originate in a study of chemoradiotherapy in HPV16-positive cancers (dated by TCRdb to 2021 to 2024). In terms of the full investigation: Candidate HPV-specific T-cell clones and common TCR motifs were defined through functional T-cell assays on cells from a couple of HPV16-positive patients. Next, the candidate HPV-specific TCRs and motifs were followed in TCR repertoires from 80 to 90 patients with HPV-related cancers. The study asked whether T-cell immunity against the HPV oncoproteins E6 and E7 changes during chemoradiotherapy and whether it affects survival.

The junction carries 11 bases between V and J, which are trimmed by 4 bases and 6 bases respectively. Spanning cysteine to phenylalanine, the CDR3 consists of 13 amino acids. The only DNA kept is the CDR3, 39 bases in frame from the first base. Sequences SGHDT (CDR1) and YYEEEE (CDR2) are obtained from the germline V gene. Library preparation employed the immunoSEQ multiplex PCR assay. The clones in this table, taken by TCRdb from immuneACCESS, are in-frame only. Not every clone is retained; where verified, under half of the shortfall comes from an unresolved V gene, and the cause of the rest is unknown. Across this sample there are 17,000 or so clones, with about three quarters seen only once. In total, the top ten clones hold around 8% of the sample. General study outcomes and caveats: Only two HPV16-positive patients were used to derive the functional definition of HPV-specific T cells, and the survival association was reported for HPV16-positive patients. Among HPV16-positive patients, expansion of HPV-responsive T cells during chemoradiotherapy was associated with better recurrence-free survival. Expansion of candidate HPV-specific clones and E7-related TCR motifs was observed in the tumor microenvironment during treatment, whereas no such expansion was observed for non-HPV-specific T cells.

Because repertoires were sampled repeatedly during chemoradiotherapy, clonal expansion in the tumor microenvironment could be followed. Recombination joined TRBV5-6 with TRBJ2-1; no D segment can be confidently identified. This sample comprised tumor tissue, obtained from a patient who underwent chemoradiotherapy. The receptor was isolated from a human donor with HPV-associated anogenital cancer. CDR3 reads: CASSPDRRNEQFF. The nucleotide sequence is TGTGCCAGCAGCCCCGATCGGCGCAATGAGCAGTTCTTC.